These 18 T cell receptor beta chains came from one sample sequenced in a study of T cell repertoires in cytomegalovirus infection. TCRdb analysed the reads with MiXCR anew, one entry per CDR3 protein. Among around 240,000 distinct CDR3 sequences listed, 20% to 25% were seen once. Sequenced input: CD8+ T cells from PBMCs. The receptor set was obtained from a human donor in good health (CMV status not recorded). Some clones in this sample may be carry-over from other donors' samples.

Comments on this clonotype: At one boundary the junction diverges from the germline segment, which might be a read error. J is TRBJ2-7 and V is TRBV7-9; TRBD1 matches 7 bases. Germline V gene sequence: CDR1 SEHNR, CDR2 FQNEAQ (reference sequence). The CDR3 spans 12 residues. The CDR3 coding sequence is TGTGCCAGCAGCGGGACAGAATACGGGCAGTACTTC. Its protein is CASSGTEYGQYF.

In its sample, this clonotype was seen a few times. The chain employs TRBV6-6 and TRBJ2-7; D is possibly TRBD1 (7 bases). The CDR3 has 16 residues. The germline gives CDR1 MNHNY, CDR2 SVGAGI (reference sequence). The V end was cut by 6 bases, the J end by 2 bases, with 20 bases between. The CDR3 sequence is CASSPRGDIMTYEQYF. CDR3 in DNA: TGTGCCAGCAGCCCCAGGGGGGACATTATGACCTACGAGCAGTACTTC.

This clonotype was observed many times. The genes are TRBV29-1 and TRBJ2-7; D ambiguous. Trimming removed 1 base from V and 3 bases from J, with 7 bases in between. The germline V gene encodes CDR1 SQVTM and CDR2 ANQGSEA. The CDR3 runs 12 residues. The CDR3 nucleotides are TGCAGCGTTGAAGTATCAGGCTACGAGCAGTACTTC. Protein: CSVEVSGYEQYF.

The genes are TRBV7-9 and TRBJ1-4; D is ambiguous. V dropped 3 bases and J dropped 5 bases, with 16 bases sitting between them. From germline, CDR1 is SEHNR and CDR2 FQNEAQ (reference sequence). The CDR3 is made up of 16 amino acids. DNA for the CDR3: TGTGCCAGCAGCTTTGAGGCGGAGCTCAAGAATGAAAAACTGTTTTTT. It encodes CASSFEAELKNEKLFF. Full variable domain (missing parts from reference TRBV7-9 and TRBJ1-4): DTGVSQNPRHKITKRGQNVTFRCDPISEHNRLYWYRQTLGQGPEFLTYFQNEAQLEKSRLLSDRFSAERPKGSFSTLEIQRTEQGDSAMYLCASSFEAELKNEKLFFGSGTQLSVL.

J is TRBJ1-4 and V is TRBV10-3; no clear D gene. CDR3 length equals 13 residues. Germline CDR1 reads ENHRY; CDR2 reads SYGVKD. The V end lost 8 bases, the J end lost 6 bases, and 13 bases lay between the germline ends. CDR3 nucleotide sequence: TGTGCCATCCTCCGGGCCTTGGATGAAAAACTGTTTTTT. Translation gives CAILRALDEKLFF.

The chain uses TRBV15 and TRBJ2-1, with D possibly TRBD2 on 6 matching bases. CDR1 LNHNV and CDR2 YYDKDF come from the germline V gene (reference sequence). The CDR3 has 13 amino acids. V lost 8 bases and J lost 3, with 11 bases in between. CDR3 DNA sequence: TGTGCCACCCGGGACTCAAACTACAATGAGCAGTTCTTC. Translated: CATRDSNYNEQFF.

This rearrangement joins TRBV25-1 to TRBJ2-7; maybe TRBD1 (5 bases). CDR1 is MGHDK, CDR2 SYGVNS, per germline. Trimming took off 1 base at V and 7 bases at J, with 14 bases between the two ends. The CDR3 totals 14 residues. As DNA, the CDR3 is TGTGCCAGCAGTGAATTTGCTAGGGGTTCGGAGCAGTACTTC. It encodes CASSEFARGSEQYF.

This clonotype has a handful of counts. The CDR3 nucleotides read TGTGCCAGCAGCCAAGACCTGGTGGATGAGCAGTTCTTC. This codes for CASSQDLVDEQFF. The genes are TRBV3-1 and TRBJ2-1; D unclear. V was clipped by 0 bases and J by 8 bases, with 8 bases between them. The CDR3 length is 13 residues. In germline, CDR1 is LGHDT, CDR2 YNNKEL (reference sequence).

The chain links TRBV20-1 to TRBJ2-3; possibly TRBD1 for D (5 bases). CDR1 and CDR2 (germline): DFQATT, SNEGSKA (reference sequence). This CDR3 has 11 amino acids. V shed 5 bases and J shed 4 bases, with 7 bases lying between them. The CDR3 DNA is TGCAGTGCTTACAGGCCAGATACGCAGTATTTT. This translates into CSAYRPDTQYF.

V usage is TRBV20-1 and J usage is TRBJ2-1; TRBD2 might be the D (5 bases). The germline gives CDR1 DFQATT, CDR2 SNEGSKA (reference sequence). This CDR3 comprises 13 residues. Trimming took 1 base from V and 9 from J, leaving 13 bases between them. The CDR3 nucleotides are TGCAGTGCTAGAGCGGGCTTGCGGGTTGAGCAGTTCTTC. Its translation: CSARAGLRVEQFF.

This clonotype came up many times. The chain couples TRBV7-2 to TRBJ2-5; 12 positions match TRBD2. The germline V gene encodes CDR1 SGHTA and CDR2 FQGNSA. The CDR3 spans 15 residues. The J segment lost 5 bases and the V segment lost 4 bases, leaving 5 bases of the junction unmatched. CDR3 coding DNA: TGTGCCAGCAGCTCTCTAGCGGGGGGGTGGGAGACCCAGTACTTC. Translated, it gives CASSSLAGGWETQYF.

A few counts support this clonotype. The chain couples TRBV5-4 to TRBJ2-1; D is tentatively TRBD1 or TRBD2 (6 bases each). V was trimmed by 4 bases and J by 8 bases, leaving 13 bases between them. The CDR3 runs to 13 residues. Germline V gene sequence: CDR1 SGHNT, CDR2 YYREEE (reference sequence). The CDR3 reads CASSHREEDEQFF. The CDR3 nucleotides are TGTGCCAGCAGCCACAGGGAGGAAGATGAGCAGTTCTTC.

This clonotype was seen at least ten times. Mismatch with germline at one junction end may stem from a read error. This chain uses TRBV7-2 with TRBJ1-2, with D possibly matching TRBD1 (5 bases). From germline, CDR1 is SGHTA and CDR2 FQGNSA. The CDR3 has 15 residues. Here the CDR3 DNA reads TGTGGCAGCAGCCTCGGGGCTCTCCTTATGGGTGGCTACACCTTC. Amino acid sequence: CGSSLGALLMGGYTF. The full variable domain, its missing parts supplied by reference TRBV7-2 and TRBJ1-2, is GAGVSQSPSNKVTEKGKDVELRCDPISGHTALYWYRQSLGQGLEFLIYFQGNSAPDKSGLPSDRFSAERTGGSVSTLTIQRTQQEDSAVYLCGSSLGALLMGGYTFGSGTRLTVV.

The rearrangement joins TRBV29-1 to TRBJ2-7, with D tentatively TRBD2 (7 bases). Deletions cut 5 bases from V and 1 base from J, with 12 bases between. The germline V gene has CDR1 SQVTM and CDR2 ANQGSEA. CDR3 length: 13 residues. The CDR3 nucleotides read TGCAGCGTTTCGGGGGGCATATCCTACGAGCAGTACTTC. This codes for CSVSGGISYEQYF.

This clonotype was counted at least ten times. This chain connects TRBV7-6 to TRBJ1-5; the D gene is possibly TRBD1 (5 bases). CDR3 length: 13 residues. CDR1 and CDR2 from the germline V gene are SGHVS and FNYEAQ. The V gene lost 5 bases and the J gene lost 6 bases, with 11 bases spanning the gap. CDR3 in amino acids: CASSEGLGQPQHF. DNA of the CDR3: TGTGCCAGCAGCGAGGGGCTAGGTCAGCCCCAGCATTTT. The whole variable domain, filled in from reference TRBV7-6 and TRBJ1-5, reads GAGVSQSPRYKVTKRGQDVALRCDPISGHVSLYWYRQALGQGPEFLTYFNYEAQQDKSGLPNDRFSAERPEGSISTLTIQRTEQRDSAMYRCASSEGLGQPQHFGDGTRLSIL.

The rearrangement joins TRBV28 to TRBJ2-1, with unresolved D. In germline, CDR1 is MDHEN, CDR2 SYDVKM. V gave up 4 bases and J gave up 0 bases, with 7 bases separating them. This CDR3 contains 14 residues. The DNA for the CDR3 is TGTGCCAGCAGTTCTGTGGGCTCCTACAATGAGCAGTTCTTC. Translating it yields CASSSVGSYNEQFF.

The chain links TRBV4-1 to TRBJ2-2, with 11 bases identical to TRBD2. With V trimmed by 3 bases and J by 0 bases, 6 bases remained unmatched. CDR1 is MGHRA, CDR2 YSYEKL, per germline. This CDR3 contains 18 residues. The CDR3 DNA sequence: TGCGCCAGCAGCCATCCTCTAGCGGGGGGACCGAACACCGGGGAGCTGTTTTTT. The encoded protein is CASSHPLAGGPNTGELFF.

Many counts were recorded for this clonotype. A read error may produce the germline difference seen at one junction end. V is TRBV19 and J is TRBJ2-4; TRBD2 matches 10 bases. This CDR3 is 13 amino acids long. CDR1 and CDR2 (germline): LNHDA, SQIVND (reference sequence). The CDR3 is CASSPPLAGYQDF. The CDR3, as DNA: TGTGCCAGTTCTCCGCCACTAGCGGGGTATCAGGACTTC.